These T cell receptor beta chains were read from a single sample in a study of CD8 T cells in Susac syndrome. Each CDR3 protein is one row after TCRdb ran MiXCR on the immunoSEQ multiplex PCR reads. Of some 170,000 distinct CDR3 sequences in the sample, roughly 95% were seen once. The sample was CD4+ T cells from PBMCs. The receptors originated from a human donor in good health. CDR3s include the opening cysteine and the closing phenylalanine or tryptophan. The order of the fields is clone size, J gene, V gene, D gene, CDR3 DNA, CDR3 protein. The D gene is left open where the match is weak. Not all rows give a size; the values are once, few, many and, for expanded clones, a class.

clone_size: NA
j_call: TRBJ2-1
v_call: TRBV29-1
d_call: TRBD2
cdr3_nt: TGCAGCGTTGGACTAGCGGGAGGGCCGGGCAATGAGCAGTTCTTC
cdr3_aa: CSVGLAGGPGNEQFF

clone_size: NA
j_call: TRBJ2-1
v_call: TRBV7-8
d_call: NA
cdr3_nt: TGTGCCAGCAGCTTAGGACTCCTAGGGGATGAGCAGTTCTTC
cdr3_aa: CASSLGLLGDEQFF

clone_size: NA
j_call: TRBJ2-2
v_call: TRBV27
d_call: NA
cdr3_nt: TGTGCCAGCAGTTTGACGGACTGGAACACCGGGGAGCTGTTTTTT
cdr3_aa: CASSLTDWNTGELFF

clone_size: NA
j_call: TRBJ2-1
v_call: TRBV6-2/TRBV6-3
d_call: TRBD2
cdr3_nt: TGTGCCAGCAGTTACTCGAGCGTGACTAGCGGACTTGAGCAGTTCTTC
cdr3_aa: CASSYSSVTSGLEQFF

clone_size: NA
j_call: TRBJ2-1
v_call: TRBV20-1
d_call: TRBD1
cdr3_nt: TGCAGTGCTAGAGATGCGACAGGGAGCAGTAGGAATGAGCAGTTCTTC
cdr3_aa: CSARDATGSSRNEQFF

clone_size: NA
j_call: TRBJ2-5
v_call: TRBV4-2
d_call: TRBD2
cdr3_nt: TGTGCCAGCAGCCAAGGACTTTTCGGCGGGAGGGCCTGGGAGACCCAGTACTTC
cdr3_aa: CASSQGLFGGRAWETQYF

clone_size: NA
j_call: TRBJ1-2
v_call: TRBV2
d_call: NA
cdr3_nt: TGTGCCAGCAGTGAACAGGGGAATGGCTACACCTTC
cdr3_aa: CASSEQGNGYTF

clone_size: NA
j_call: TRBJ2-7
v_call: TRBV30
d_call: NA
cdr3_nt: TGTGCCCTGGTTCCGGGCCTCGGATTCTACGAGCAGTACTTC
cdr3_aa: CALVPGLGFYEQYF

clone_size: once
j_call: TRBJ2-7
v_call: TRBV5-1
d_call: TRBD2
cdr3_nt: TGCGCCAGCAGCCCCAGGACTAGCGGGAGCTCCTACGAGCAGTACTTC
cdr3_aa: CASSPRTSGSSYEQYF

clone_size: NA
j_call: TRBJ1-1
v_call: TRBV30
d_call: NA
cdr3_nt: TGTGCCTGGAGTGTATCAGGGCGGAACGAAGCTTTCTTT
cdr3_aa: CAWSVSGRNEAFF

clone_size: NA
j_call: TRBJ2-1
v_call: TRBV30
d_call: NA
cdr3_nt: TGTGCCTGGAGTGAAAATGAGCAGTTCTTC
cdr3_aa: CAWSENEQFF

clone_size: NA
j_call: TRBJ2-4
v_call: TRBV6-5
d_call: TRBD1
cdr3_nt: TGTGCCAGCAGTTCTCCCAGGGGGCGCGGAACCAAAAACATTCAGTACTTC
cdr3_aa: CASSSPRGRGTKNIQYF

clone_size: NA
j_call: TRBJ2-1
v_call: TRBV29-1
d_call: NA
cdr3_nt: TGCAGCGTTGAAGAAGGGCATGAGCAGTTCTTC
cdr3_aa: CSVEEGHEQFF

clone_size: NA
j_call: TRBJ2-5
v_call: TRBV24-1
d_call: TRBD2
cdr3_nt: TGTGCCACCAGTGACCGCTCGGGACTATCGGAGACCCAGTACTTC
cdr3_aa: CATSDRSGLSETQYF

clone_size: NA
j_call: TRBJ2-5
v_call: TRBV6-2/TRBV6-3
d_call: NA
cdr3_nt: TGTGCCAGCAGGGGGACCACGAAAGAGACCCAGTACTTC
cdr3_aa: CASRGTTKETQYF

clone_size: NA
j_call: TRBJ2-6
v_call: TRBV9
d_call: TRBD1
cdr3_nt: TGTGCCAGCAGCTCCCGGACAGGGACTGGGGCCAACGTCCTGACTTTC
cdr3_aa: CASSSRTGTGANVLTF

clone_size: NA
j_call: TRBJ2-3
v_call: TRBV19
d_call: TRBD1
cdr3_nt: TGTGCCAGTAGTATGCGGACAGGGCTAAAAGATACGCAGTATTTT
cdr3_aa: CASSMRTGLKDTQYF

clone_size: NA
j_call: TRBJ2-5
v_call: TRBV5-1
d_call: NA
cdr3_nt: TGCGCCAGCAGCTTGCACTTCCAAGAGACCCAGTACTTC
cdr3_aa: CASSLHFQETQYF

clone_size: NA
j_call: TRBJ2-3
v_call: TRBV20-1
d_call: TRBD2
cdr3_nt: TGCAGTGCTCCCGGGACTAGCGGCACAGATACGCAGTATTTT
cdr3_aa: CSAPGTSGTDTQYF

clone_size: NA
j_call: TRBJ1-2
v_call: TRBV3-1
d_call: NA
cdr3_nt: TGTGCCAGCAGCCAAGCCAGGGGAGATCATTACACCTTC
cdr3_aa: CASSQARGDHYTF

clone_size: NA
j_call: TRBJ1-2
v_call: TRBV4-3
d_call: TRBD1
cdr3_nt: TGCGCCAGCAGCCACCAAAACAGGGGGCAGAACTATGGCTACACCTTC
cdr3_aa: CASSHQNRGQNYGYTF

clone_size: NA
j_call: TRBJ2-7
v_call: TRBV1
d_call: NA
cdr3_nt: TGCACCACCGCGTCGGCGGGACCTGCTAATTACGAGCAGTACTTC
cdr3_aa: CTTASAGPANYEQYF

clone_size: NA
j_call: TRBJ2-3
v_call: TRBV29-1
d_call: NA
cdr3_nt: TGCAGCGTAACAGGGTCGGGGCAAGATACGCAGTATTTT
cdr3_aa: CSVTGSGQDTQYF

clone_size: NA
j_call: TRBJ2-3
v_call: TRBV30
d_call: NA
cdr3_nt: TGTGCCTGGAGTTTACGGCCTAGCGTTGCGCAGTATTTT
cdr3_aa: CAWSLRPSVAQYF

clone_size: NA
j_call: TRBJ2-5
v_call: TRBV7-9
d_call: TRBD2
cdr3_nt: TGTGCCAGCAGCCCTTACTCCGGGACGGGAGGGGAGACCCAGTACTTC
cdr3_aa: CASSPYSGTGGETQYF

clone_size: NA
j_call: TRBJ2-4
v_call: TRBV12-3/TRBV12-4
d_call: NA
cdr3_nt: TGTGCCAGCAGTTTATCAGGTCCGCGACCATACTTC
cdr3_aa: CASSLSGPRPYF

clone_size: NA
j_call: TRBJ2-3
v_call: TRBV29-1
d_call: NA
cdr3_nt: TGCAGCGTGAAAACAGCTTTTACAGATACGCAGTATTTT
cdr3_aa: CSVKTAFTDTQYF

clone_size: NA
j_call: TRBJ2-3
v_call: TRBV20-1
d_call: TRBD1
cdr3_nt: TGCAGTGCGGTCCTCGGACAGGGAAGGACAGATACGCAGTATTTT
cdr3_aa: CSAVLGQGRTDTQYF

clone_size: few
j_call: TRBJ2-2
v_call: TRBV28
d_call: TRBD1
cdr3_nt: TGTGCCAGCAGCCGTAGGGACAGAAACACCGGGGAGCTGTTTTTT
cdr3_aa: CASSRRDRNTGELFF

clone_size: NA
j_call: TRBJ2-1
v_call: TRBV27
d_call: NA
cdr3_nt: TGTGCCAGCAGTTTAGATGTGAGCTCCTACAATGAGCAGTTCTTC
cdr3_aa: CASSLDVSSYNEQFF

clone_size: once
j_call: TRBJ2-5
v_call: TRBV15
d_call: NA
cdr3_nt: TGTGCCACCAGCAGAGATCTTGCCTCGGAGACCCAGTACTTC
cdr3_aa: CATSRDLASETQYF

clone_size: NA
j_call: TRBJ1-1
v_call: TRBV20-1
d_call: NA
cdr3_nt: TGCAGTGCTAGTCGGCGGACCGGAGACGAAGCTTTCTTT
cdr3_aa: CSASRRTGDEAFF

clone_size: once
j_call: TRBJ2-7
v_call: TRBV12-3/TRBV12-4
d_call: TRBD1
cdr3_nt: TGTGCCAGCAGCCGGGACAGTACCTACGAGCAGTACTTC
cdr3_aa: CASSRDSTYEQYF

clone_size: NA
j_call: TRBJ2-2
v_call: TRBV3-1
d_call: NA
cdr3_nt: TGTGCCAGCAGCCAGGGACTCCACACCGGGGAGCTGTTTTTT
cdr3_aa: CASSQGLHTGELFF

clone_size: NA
j_call: TRBJ2-5
v_call: TRBV20-1
d_call: NA
cdr3_nt: TGCAGTGCTAGTCGGTCTCCACAAAGGGAGACCCAGTACTTC
cdr3_aa: CSASRSPQRETQYF

clone_size: once
j_call: TRBJ2-7
v_call: TRBV5-4
d_call: NA
cdr3_nt: TGTGCCAGCAGCTTGGGGGGACAAGGAGTCTACGAGCAGTACTTC
cdr3_aa: CASSLGGQGVYEQYF

clone_size: few
j_call: TRBJ2-7
v_call: TRBV4-1
d_call: TRBD2
cdr3_nt: TGCGCCAGCAGCCAAGGACTAGCGGGAGCCTACGAGCAGTACTTC
cdr3_aa: CASSQGLAGAYEQYF

clone_size: NA
j_call: TRBJ2-1
v_call: TRBV30
d_call: NA
cdr3_nt: TGTGCCTGGAGAGGACGGGGGTACAATGAGCAGTTCTTC
cdr3_aa: CAWRGRGYNEQFF

clone_size: NA
j_call: TRBJ1-5
v_call: TRBV30
d_call: NA
cdr3_nt: TGTGCCTGGAGTGTGACACGGTATCAGCCCCAGCATTTT
cdr3_aa: CAWSVTRYQPQHF

clone_size: NA
j_call: TRBJ1-2
v_call: TRBV12-3/TRBV12-4
d_call: NA
cdr3_nt: TGTGCCAGCAGCCCGAACTTCGTGGGCTACACCTTC
cdr3_aa: CASSPNFVGYTF